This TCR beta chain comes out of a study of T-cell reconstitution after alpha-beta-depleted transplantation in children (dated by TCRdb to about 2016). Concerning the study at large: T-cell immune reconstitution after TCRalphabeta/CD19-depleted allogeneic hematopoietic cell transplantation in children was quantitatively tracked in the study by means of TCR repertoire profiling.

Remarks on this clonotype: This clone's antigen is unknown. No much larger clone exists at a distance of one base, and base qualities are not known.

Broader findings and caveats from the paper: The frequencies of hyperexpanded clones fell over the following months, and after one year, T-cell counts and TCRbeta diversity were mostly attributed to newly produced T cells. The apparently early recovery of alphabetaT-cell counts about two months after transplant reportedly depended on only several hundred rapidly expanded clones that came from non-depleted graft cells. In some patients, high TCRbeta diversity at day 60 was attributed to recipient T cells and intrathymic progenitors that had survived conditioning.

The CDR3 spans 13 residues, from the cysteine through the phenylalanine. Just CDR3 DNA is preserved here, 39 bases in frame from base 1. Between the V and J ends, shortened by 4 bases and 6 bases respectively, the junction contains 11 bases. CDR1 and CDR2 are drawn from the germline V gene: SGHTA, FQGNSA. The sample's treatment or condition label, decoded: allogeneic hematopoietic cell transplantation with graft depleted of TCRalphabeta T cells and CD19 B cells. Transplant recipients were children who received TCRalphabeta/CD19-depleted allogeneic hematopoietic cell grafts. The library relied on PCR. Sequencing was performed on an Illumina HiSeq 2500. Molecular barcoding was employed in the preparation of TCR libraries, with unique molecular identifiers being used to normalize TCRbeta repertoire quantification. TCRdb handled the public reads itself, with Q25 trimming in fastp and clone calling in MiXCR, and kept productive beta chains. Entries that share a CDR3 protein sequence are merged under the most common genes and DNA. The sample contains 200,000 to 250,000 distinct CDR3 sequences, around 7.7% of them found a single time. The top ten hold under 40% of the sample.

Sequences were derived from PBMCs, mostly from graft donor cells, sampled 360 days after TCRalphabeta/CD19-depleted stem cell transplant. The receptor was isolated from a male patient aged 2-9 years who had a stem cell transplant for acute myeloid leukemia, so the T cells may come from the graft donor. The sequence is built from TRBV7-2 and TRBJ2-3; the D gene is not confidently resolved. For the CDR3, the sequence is CASSSRSADTQYF. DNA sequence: TGTGCCAGCAGCTCCAGGAGCGCGGATACGCAGTATTTT.